In its sample, the clone carrying this T cell receptor beta chain was seen a few times. Its target is not known. TCRdb independently ran MiXCR on the reads; one entry per CDR3 protein. Of around 94,000 distinct CDR3 sequences listed, approximately 15% are singletons. The data were obtained in a study of T cell repertoires in cytomegalovirus infection. Overall study context: Signatures in public TCR beta sequences pointed to both CMV infection and matching HLA type.

Study-level points and caveats: Summed public TCR beta family frequency identified CMV carriers bearing the relevant HLA. HLA-C-restricted CMV-specific TCR beta clonotypes were dominant in the ex vivo response.

This CDR3 has 13 residues. V was clipped by 8 bases and J by 6 bases; unmatched bases: 9. Germline V CDR1 and CDR2: KGHSH, LQKENI. The genes are TRBV18 and TRBJ1-2; 7 bases fit TRBD1. The source is a human donor in good health (CMV status not recorded). Some clones in this sample may be carry-over from other donors' samples. Sequenced input: PBMCs. The CDR3 region is CASQRSGTDGYTF. Here the CDR3 DNA reads TGTGCCAGCCAACGCTCCGGGACAGATGGCTACACCTTC.